This section outlines one TCR beta chain sequence together with its context. This sample is drawn from a study of blood T cell repertoires in COVID-19. Study background: COVID-19 samples, acute and convalescent, were from the United States, Italy and Spain.

In Seattle, patients joined the study during active infection and were tracked longitudinally. Looked up from germline, CDR1 is SGDLS and CDR2 is YYNGEE. V dropped 3 bases and J dropped 8 bases, with 14 bases sitting between them. This CDR3 is 14 amino acids long. Data came from immunoSEQ multiplex PCR; TCRdb stores just in-frame clones and leaves some out. Of approximately 70,000 clones listed, roughly 91% are singletons. This rearrangement joins TRBV9 to TRBJ1-4; D remains unclear. The specimen sequenced was peripheral blood. The source of this sequence is a man aged 40-49 years with COVID-19, enrolled during active disease. The chain's CDR3 is CASSATRSREKLFF. DNA for the CDR3: TGTGCCAGCAGCGCCACCCGAAGCAGGGAAAAACTGTTTTTT.